The clone carrying this TCR beta chain occurred a few times. What it binds is not known. This entry is derived from a study of T cell repertoires in cytomegalovirus infection. Overall study context: TCR beta signatures that were public indicated CMV infection and matching HLA type.

A single record per CDR3 protein comes from TCRdb applying MiXCR to the reads. The sample has some 390,000 distinct CDR3 sequences; 15% to 20% are singletons. V shed 5 bases, J shed 9 bases, and the junction held 7 bases outside the gene matches. CDR3 size: 14 residues. In germline, CDR1 is SEHNR, CDR2 FQNEAQ (reference sequence). Study findings and constraints: In two of eight donors, the top clonotype was HLA-C-restricted CMV-specific.

This sequence joins TRBV7-9 and TRBJ1-6; 7 bases align to TRBD1. The source is a human donor in good health (CMV status not recorded). Some clones in this sample may be carry-over from other donors' samples. Sequenced input: PBMCs. CDR3 loop: CASSLPGGSSPLHF. In DNA form, the CDR3 reads TGTGCCAGCAGCCTCCCAGGGGGGAGTTCACCCCTCCACTTT.